This T cell receptor (beta chain) was sequenced in a study of regulatory T cells in long-lasting Graves disease. For TCR beta, libraries came from iRepertoire HTBI primers and Arm-PCR of CDR3 regions. MiXCR, applied by TCRdb to the multiplex PCR reads, yields one record per CDR3 protein. The profile shows some 350,000 distinct CDR3 sequences, under 20% of them singletons. The germline V and J ends were trimmed by 4 bases and 6 bases, with 6 bases remaining between them. There are 10 residues in the CDR3. Germline-derived CDR1 and CDR2 are SQVTM and ANQGSEA. The time point: newly diagnosed GD, antithyroid drugs for less than 3 months. Isolated PBMC RNA provided the starting material for the TCR library. The data also belong to a second study, concerning T cells in Graves' hyperthyroidism and ophthalmopathy.

The chain combines TRBV29-1 with TRBJ1-1; D is uncertain. Sequencing used peripheral blood mononuclear cells (PBMCs), obtained at new diagnosis, from a patient treated with antithyroid drugs. The TCR originated in a woman in her late teens or twenties with Graves disease. In DNA form, the CDR3 reads TGCAGCGTTGCGGTTGCTGAAGCTTTCTTT. Protein: CSVAVAEAFF.